The 6 T cell receptor beta chains below come from one sample, sequenced in a study of T-cell memory formation after mild COVID-19 (dated by TCRdb to 2020 to 2022). Receptor amplification or capture employed 5' RACE. Sequencing used an Illumina NovaSeq 6000. TCRdb itself trimmed the public reads at Q25 with fastp, ran MiXCR and retained productive beta chains. When rows share a CDR3 protein, they turn into one entry using the most common DNA and genes. The sample table shows a few hundred thousand distinct CDR3 sequences, and around a quarter are seen once. The ten most abundant clones make up under 15% of the sample. The sample comprised PBMCs or a T cell subset sorted from them (not recorded which). These receptor sequences come from an adult woman who had mild COVID-19 (a few samples of this study predate the infection). The sample titles of this study are shuffled in the database, so cell type and time point are left out; the donor was told from shared clones.

V usage is TRBV5-6 and J usage is TRBJ2-5; 11 nucleotides align to TRBD2. J was trimmed by 3 bases and V by 4 bases; bases with no gene match: 5. The CDR3 length is 15 residues. CDR1 is SGHDT, CDR2 YYEEEE, per germline. CDR3 DNA: TGTGCCAGCAGCGCCATGACTAGCGGGAAAGAGACCCAGTACTTC. Its translation is CASSAMTSGKETQYF.

This clonotype came up a few times. The chain employs TRBV24-1 and TRBJ2-3; D call uncertain. Looked up from germline, CDR1 is KGHDR and CDR2 is SFDVKD. V was clipped by 3 bases and J by 4 bases, with 10 bases between them. The CDR3 has 14 residues. The CDR3: CATSDPGSPDTQYF. CDR3 sequence (DNA): TGTGCCACCAGTGATCCCGGGTCCCCAGATACGCAGTATTTT.

This clonotype was seen a few times. V is TRBV5-1 and J is TRBJ2-7; 8 bases align to TRBD2. Germline V lookup: CDR1 SGHRS, CDR2 YFSETQ. The V gene end was trimmed by 4 bases and the J gene end by 2 bases; junction bases not matched to a gene: 8. The CDR3 has 15 amino acids. This CDR3 is CASSPSGQRAYEQYF. CDR3 coding DNA: TGCGCCAGCAGCCCTAGCGGGCAACGGGCCTACGAGCAGTACTTC.

The chain carries TRBV7-3 and TRBJ2-1; D gene unclear. This CDR3 region has 16 residues. Deletions cut 5 bases from V and 6 bases from J, with 20 bases between. Germline assignment: CDR1 SGHTA and CDR2 FQGTGA. The chain's CDR3 is CASSLTPGFSGNEQFF. As DNA, the CDR3 is TGTGCCAGCAGCCTTACCCCAGGATTCTCTGGCAATGAGCAGTTCTTC.

This sequence joins TRBV7-9 and TRBJ2-1, with 9 bases identical to TRBD2. V was clipped by 1 base and J by 5 bases; unmatched bases: 9. The CDR3 totals 17 residues. Per the germline V gene, CDR1 is SEHNR and CDR2 is FQNEAQ (reference sequence). The CDR3 loop reads CASSLVASGIIDNEQFF. CDR3 nucleotides: TGTGCCAGCAGCTTAGTGGCTAGCGGGATTATAGACAATGAGCAGTTCTTC.

The rearrangement joins TRBV24-1 to TRBJ2-5; 10 bases are a match to TRBD2. Germline CDR1 reads KGHDR; CDR2 reads SFDVKD. This CDR3 has 15 residues. After removal of 3 bases from V and 5 bases from J, the junction contained 5 bases not matched to a gene. DNA for the CDR3: TGTGCCACCAGTGATCCTAGCGGGAGTGGCGAGACCCAGTACTTC. Protein: CATSDPSGSGETQYF.